This TCR beta chain was sequenced in a study of shared clonotypes between healthy human individuals. Genomic DNA per cell subset filled all wells of several immunoSEQ plates. TCRdb's copy holds only in-frame clones and misses some; the assay was immunoSEQ multiplex PCR. The table includes about 1 million clones, 65% to 75% detected once. CDR1 and CDR2 from the germline V gene are SGHDN and FVKESK. V shed 0 bases and J shed 6 bases, with 12 bases lying between them. The CDR3 extends over 14 amino acids. Sequencing input: memory CD4+ T cells sorted from blood. Subset given: CD45RA-negative fraction. The V gene is TRBV14, the J gene TRBJ2-7; a possible D gene is TRBD1 (7 bases). The sequence derives from a man in his late teens or twenties in good health. CDR3 in amino acids: CASSQDQGGFEQYF. CDR3 nucleotides: TGTGCCAGCAGCCAAGACCAGGGGGGTTTCGAGCAGTACTTC.